What follows are 20 T cell receptor beta chains derived from one specimen sequenced in a study of T cell repertoires in cytomegalovirus infection (dated by TCRdb to between 2017 and 2020). The run used an Illumina HiSeq 1500. The raw public data were reprocessed by TCRdb itself: fastp quality trimming at Q25, MiXCR clonotype calling, in-frame beta chains only. When rows share a CDR3 protein, they turn into one entry using the most common DNA and genes. The sample includes more than 650,000 distinct CDR3 sequences, with less than 40% observed a single time. The ten largest clones take up roughly 2.8% of the sample. The sample comprised PBMCs. These receptors were obtained from a human donor in good health (CMV status not recorded). Some clones in this sample may be carry-over from other donors' samples.

This clonotype was detected only a few times. The rearrangement uses TRBV5-8 and TRBJ2-1, with 9 bases fitting TRBD1. J was trimmed by 8 bases and V by 1 base; bases with no gene match: 7. The CDR3 is made up of 15 amino acids. Germline V gene data show CDR1 as SGHTS and CDR2 as YDEGEE. CDR3 region: CASSLIGQGLDEQFF. In nucleotides, the CDR3 is TGTGCCAGCAGCTTGATTGGACAGGGGTTGGATGAGCAGTTCTTC. The entire variable domain, with the rest obtained from reference TRBV5-8 and TRBJ2-1, is as follows: EAGVTQSPTHLIKTRGQQATLRCSPISGHTSVYWYQQALGLGLQFLLWYDEGEERNRGNFPPRFSGRQFPNYSSELNVNALELEDSALYLCASSLIGQGLDEQFFGPGTRLTVL.

V is TRBV6-5 and J is TRBJ2-7; TRBD1 matches at 7 bases. The CDR3 runs 14 residues. CDR1 is MNHEY, CDR2 SVGAGI, per germline. V was clipped by 5 bases and J by 9 bases; unmatched bases: 13. The CDR3 DNA follows: TGTGCCAGCAGTAGACAGGGTTTCCTCGCAGGGCAGTACTTC. Translating it yields CASSRQGFLAGQYF.

To note about this clonotype: A much larger clone differs by one base, so this may be a read error. V and J are TRBV7-6 and TRBJ1-2; D not resolved. CDR3 length: 17 residues. Germline CDR1 SGHVS, CDR2 FNYEAQ. Trimming left V 9 bases short and J 3 bases short, with 26 bases between. The CDR3 loop reads CARSVGPARHLHYGYTF. Written as DNA, the CDR3 is TGTGCCAGAAGCGTAGGGCCAGCCCGACATTTACACTATGGCTACACCTTC.

Comment on this clonotype: It is likely a read error, because the conserved phenylalanine at the end of the CDR3 is missing. This chain connects TRBV5-1 to TRBJ2-5, with TRBD1 identical over 7 bases. The CDR3 length is 15 residues. Germline values: CDR1 SGHRS, CDR2 YFSETQ. V was clipped by 4 bases and J by 1 base; unmatched bases: 7. The chain's CDR3 is CASSPGTDFQETQYL. The CDR3 bases are TGCGCCAGCAGCCCCGGGACAGACTTCCAAGAGACCCAGTACTTA.

This clonotype occurred a few times. V is TRBV6-2 or TRBV6-3 and J is TRBJ2-6; D is perhaps TRBD1 or TRBD2 (5 bases each). This CDR3 contains 16 residues. Looked up from germline, CDR1 is MNHEY and CDR2 is SVGEGT. Between the trimmed V and J ends, which lost 6 bases and 0 bases, there was a span of 12 bases. CDR3 loop: CASRPGPSSGANVLTF. CDR3 DNA: TGTGCCAGCAGACCGGGACCCAGCTCTGGGGCCAACGTCCTGACTTTC.

This clonotype was recorded many times. The chain employs TRBV28 and TRBJ1-2; 8 bases map to TRBD1. CDR1 is MDHEN, CDR2 SYDVKM, per germline. V dropped 7 bases and J dropped 2; count of bases not matched to a gene: 12. The CDR3 length is 16 residues. In nucleotides, the CDR3 is TGTGCCAGCACGGGAGGGACAGGAACCACCAACTATGGCTACACCTTC. It is translated as CASTGGTGTTNYGYTF.

This clonotype was seen once. The chain couples TRBV19 to TRBJ1-5; D remains unclear. V lost 8 bases and J 4 bases, leaving 18 bases between the germline ends. This CDR3 comprises 15 residues. Germline values: CDR1 LNHDA, CDR2 SQIVND (reference sequence). The CDR3 loop reads CASSEDTSSNQPQHF. Written as DNA, the CDR3 is TGTGCCAGTTCCGAAGACACGTCTAGTAATCAGCCCCAGCATTTT.

This clonotype has a count of ten or more. This chain links TRBV10-2 with TRBJ2-7; D not resolved. Germline CDR1 reads WSHSY; CDR2 reads SAAADI. This CDR3 has 12 residues. V shed 8 bases and J shed 3 bases, with 11 bases lying between them. The CDR3: CASATGFYEQYF. In nucleotides, the CDR3 is TGCGCCAGCGCGACGGGCTTCTACGAGCAGTACTTC.

Ten or more counts support this clonotype. V gene TRBV7-8 combines with J gene TRBJ1-2; 9 bases map to TRBD1. Germline V CDR1 and CDR2: SGHVS, FQNEAQ. V shed 8 bases and J 7 bases; nucleotides not matched to a gene: 14. This CDR3 has 15 residues. CDR3 sequence (DNA): TGTGCCAGCGGCCTCCACCTGGGACAGGGAGTTGGCTACACCTTC. Its translation: CASGLHLGQGVGYTF.

The V and J genes are TRBV28 and TRBJ2-7, with D perhaps TRBD1 (7 bases). V lost 6 bases and J lost 2, with 17 bases in between. CDR3 length: 15 residues. CDR1 is MDHEN and CDR2 is SYDVKM in the germline V gene. The CDR3 sequence: CASSGRDSGTYEQYF. CDR3 nucleotides: TGTGCCAGCAGCGGGCGGGACAGCGGAACCTACGAGCAGTACTTC. Full variable domain (missing parts from reference TRBV28 and TRBJ2-7): DVKVTQSSRYLVKRTGEKVFLECVQDMDHENMFWYRQDPGLGLRLIYFSYDVKMKEKGDIPEGYSVSREKKERFSLILESASTNQTSMYLCASSGRDSGTYEQYFGPGTRLTVT.

This clonotype was seen more than once but under ten times. V gene TRBV10-3 combines with J gene TRBJ2-2, with TRBD1 as a possible D gene (6 bases). The CDR3 has 15 amino acids. Germline values: CDR1 ENHRY, CDR2 SYGVKD. Trimming cost V 11 bases and J 0 bases, with 16 bases left between them. This CDR3 reads CAALQGLANTGELFF. The CDR3 DNA is TGTGCCGCCCTACAGGGTCTCGCGAACACCGGGGAGCTGTTTTTT.

This sequence joins TRBV2 and TRBJ2-2; 8 nucleotides match TRBD1. The CDR3 runs 14 residues. Germline CDR1 and CDR2: SNHLY and FYNNEI. J was trimmed by 7 bases and V by 8 bases; bases with no gene match: 9. The CDR3 DNA follows: TGTGCCAGCGAGGCTCAGGGGGCTGGCGGGGAGCTGTTTTTT. It yields the protein CASEAQGAGGELFF.

Worth noting for this clonotype: Given the absence of the conserved phenylalanine or tryptophan at the CDR3 end, a read error is likely. This rearrangement joins TRBV28 to TRBJ1-5, with D possibly being TRBD1 (5 bases). The V and J ends lost 5 bases and 1 base respectively, with 15 bases between them. CDR1 is MDHEN, CDR2 SYDVKM, per germline. The CDR3 loop spans 16 amino acids. The CDR3 here is CASSPRVRESNQPQHL. The CDR3 nucleotides read TGTGCCAGCAGTCCCAGGGTCCGTGAGAGCAATCAGCCCCAGCATTTG.

Remarks on this clonotype: A junction boundary mismatches the germline segment, possibly from a read error. The CDR3 DNA reads TGTGACAGCAGTTTTGCGGGCCTAGCCAAAAACATTCATTACTTC. Residues: CDSSFAGLAKNIHYF. The rearrangement uses TRBV12-3 or TRBV12-4 and TRBJ2-4; D perhaps matches TRBD2 (5 bases). The CDR3 has 15 amino acids.

In this sample, this clonotype turned up a few times. This chain connects TRBV12-3 or TRBV12-4 to TRBJ1-1; D unclear. The length of the CDR3 is 12 residues. The germline V and J ends were trimmed by 7 bases and 7 bases, with 13 bases remaining between them. CDR3 in DNA: TGTGCCAGCAACCCGGTGGGAGGTGAAGCTTTCTTT. This sequence encodes CASNPVGGEAFF.

The chain links TRBV7-9 to TRBJ2-1, with D possibly TRBD2 on 6 matching bases. Per the germline V gene, CDR1 is SEHNR and CDR2 is FQNEAQ (reference sequence). Trimming removed 1 base at V and 1 base at J, with 14 bases between. This CDR3 is built from 17 residues. This CDR3 is CASSLDRGSRSYNEQFF. The CDR3 nucleotides are TGTGCCAGCAGCTTAGATCGGGGGAGTAGATCCTACAATGAGCAGTTCTTC.

This clonotype was seen at least ten times. The genes are TRBV7-3 and TRBJ2-3, with D possibly matching TRBD1 (5 bases). This CDR3 contains 15 residues. Germline CDR1 SGHTA, CDR2 FQGTGA. Between the trimmed V and J ends, which lost 2 bases and 1 base, there was a span of 10 bases. CDR3 nucleotides: TGTGCCAGCAGCTTAGGGGCCCGAGGCACAGATACGCAGTATTTT. Translation gives CASSLGARGTDTQYF.

This clonotype was detected a few times. The V and J genes are TRBV7-8 and TRBJ2-5; the D is unclear. Trimming removed 2 bases at V and 6 bases at J, with 10 bases between. This CDR3 is 13 amino acids long. Germline lookup yields CDR1 SGHVS and CDR2 FQNEAQ. The chain's CDR3 is CASSLSFRQTQYF. CDR3 coding DNA: TGTGCCAGCAGCTTATCCTTTCGGCAGACCCAGTACTTC.

The genes are TRBV19 and TRBJ2-7, with D hard to call. V lost 3 bases and J lost 6, with 18 bases in between. CDR3 length equals 15 residues. Looked up from germline, CDR1 is LNHDA and CDR2 is SQIVND (reference sequence). This CDR3 reads CASSIQDATPLEQYF. The DNA for the CDR3 is TGTGCCAGTAGTATCCAGGACGCTACCCCCCTCGAGCAGTACTTC.

The genes are TRBV28 and TRBJ1-2; D might be TRBD1 (6 bases). V was clipped by 5 bases and J by 2 bases, with 24 bases between them. The CDR3 has 18 residues. Germline lookup yields CDR1 MDHEN and CDR2 SYDVKM. The CDR3 loop reads CASSPLDRPVAKNYGYTF. The CDR3 DNA sequence: TGTGCCAGCAGTCCTTTAGACAGGCCCGTGGCGAAAAACTATGGCTACACCTTC.